The present T cell receptor (beta chain) was sequenced within a study of shared clonotypes between healthy human individuals (dated by TCRdb to between 2020 and 2021). A note on the overall study: The cohort comprised two women and three men aged 18 to 49 years. For each donor, three plates each were used for CD4 naive and CD4 memory, two plates were used for CD8 naive, and one plate was used for CD8 memory. To estimate repertoire size and how much clonotypes are shared between individuals, the study performed deep sequencing of blood TCR repertoires from a handful of healthy adults. Different laboratories and diverse techniques were used to prepare libraries and sequence TCR repertoires, to increase sequencing depth and limit assay-specific biases. Per donor, leukapheresis produced somewhere between about 0.8 and 9.5 billion PBMCs. Overall study outcomes, separate from this receptor: Because the study included only a small number of donors, the genetic and exposure-history diversity represented was limited. Incomplete sequencing was indicated by rarefaction of sorted-subset datasets, despite the large sequencing depth. Only blood was sampled, and tissue TCR repertoires likely differ from those in blood. Pairwise subsampling indicated that sequencing depth was expected to affect the degree of clonotype sharing among donors. Sharing across several donors was observed for about 4.8% of naive CD4, over 3% of naive CD8, 2.3% of memory CD4, and over 0.3% of memory CD8 clonotypes. Clonotypes shared by all four sorted-subset donors showed higher generation probabilities than non-shared clonotypes. Estimated clonotype richness was generally larger for naive than for memory subsets.

Using the deep immunoSEQ assay, multiplex PCR amplified TCR CDR3 regions from genomic DNA. Genomic DNA extracted from each cell subset was distributed evenly over all wells of several immunoSEQ 96-well plates, and each plate served as one replicate. For sorted subsets, 200 to 250 ng genomic DNA, equal to about 30,000 T cell genomes, was loaded into each replicate PCR. The purified libraries were quantified using a Qubit 3.0 fluorometer, sized with a Bioanalyzer 2100, and then quantified again using the KAPA Library Quantification kit. A separate single-read 150-cycle Illumina NextSeq 550 flow cell was used to sequence each immunoSEQ 96-well plate. Concerning the study's data processing: Because only junctional sequences without quality scores were contained in the immunoSEQ output, filtering matching that applied to full-length reads could not be performed. To assign V/J genes and CDR3, sequences were annotated against IMGT germline references using PyIR, a Python wrapper for IgBLAST v1.9. Reads with weak V/J assignments (E-value above 1e-6), missing CDR3, stop codons, out-of-frame junctions, or ambiguous translated residues were removed. V3J clonotypes were defined by identical inferred V gene, J gene, and CDR3 amino acid sequence. The percentage overlap between two repertoires was calculated by dividing the number of shared unique clonotypes by the size of the smaller repertoire. RTK rarefaction, the Chao1 estimator, and Recon v2.1 estimates of unobserved clonotypes were used to assess repertoire richness. Generation probabilities were computed with OLGA for all TCRbeta clonotypes obtained by the gDNA method from several donors. In TCRdb, the immuneACCESS table is reduced to in-frame sequences with V and J assigned. These tables do not hold every clone; where another copy was compared, an unresolved V gene accounts for under half, and the others remain unexplained. V, J and clone size reflect that table, while D and trimming were determined from the DNA. Here the sample has hundreds of thousands of clones; 96% occur a single time. The biggest ten clones account for under 0.06% of the sample.

The germline V gene encodes CDR1 SNHLY and CDR2 FYNNEI. Reading from cysteine to phenylalanine, the CDR3 counts 13 amino acids. The kept DNA is CDR3 alone, 39 bases in frame from the first base. Cut back by 1 base and 8 bases, the V and J ends lie 9 bases apart. The donors were healthy, HIV-negative adults with no recently reported acute infections or vaccinations. Only Caucasian adults living in Nashville, Tennessee, USA were represented among the donors. Magnetic negative selection was used to enrich CD4+ T cells, after which naive cells were positively selected on CD45RA and the negative fraction became the memory subset. After blood collection by leukapheresis, PBMCs were isolated using Ficoll-Histopaque density gradient centrifugation and then cryopreserved in the vapor phase of liquid nitrogen. Analytical flow cytometry was used to check the purity and quantity of each magnetically sorted T cell population. Genomic DNA was isolated from each sorted fraction and quantified by UV absorbance on a Nanodrop 2000c.

About this clone itself: The clone's antigen remains unknown. Base qualities are not provided; no much larger clone lies one nucleotide away.

Recombination linked TRBV2 to TRBJ1-3, and the D gene may be TRBD1, 5 bases matching. The sequencing sample was made of naive CD4+ T cells sorted from blood. Per the publication, the cell subset or site label means: CD45RA+ positively selected. This TCR came from a woman aged 30 to 39 in good health. The DNA reads TGTGCCAGCAGTGAAGGCAGGGAGGACACCATATATTTT. This sequence encodes CASSEGREDTIYF.